The 3 T cell receptor beta chains below all came from one sample that was sequenced in a study of monozygotic twins with cystic fibrosis. Sequencing used immunoSEQ multiplex PCR; TCRdb keeps in-frame clones, though not all of them. This sample has around 15,000 clones, with around 91% found just once. Sequences were obtained from blood. These receptor sequences come from a boy between 5 and 17 years old with cystic fibrosis.

The rearrangement joins TRBV6-1 to TRBJ2-3; D possibly corresponds to TRBD2 (5 bases). CDR3 length: 16 amino acids. The germline V and J ends were trimmed by 2 bases and 4 bases, with 16 bases remaining between them. The germline CDR1 and CDR2 sequences are MNHNS and SASEGT. CDR3: CASSEYWLASADTQYF. The CDR3 DNA reads as TGTGCCAGCAGTGAATACTGGCTAGCTTCAGCAGATACGCAGTATTTT.

The chain couples TRBV5-4 to TRBJ2-2, with TRBD1 as a possible D gene (6 bases). Per germline, CDR1 SGHNT and CDR2 YYREEE (reference sequence). Trimming removed 3 bases from V and 1 base from J, with 10 bases in between. The CDR3 is 15 amino acids. In DNA form, the CDR3 reads TGTGCCAGCAGCTCAGGGGTCCTGAACACCGGGGAGCTGTTTTTT. Translated, it gives CASSSGVLNTGELFF.

The chain combines TRBV5-1 with TRBJ2-1; the D is unclear. Per the germline V gene, CDR1 is SGHRS and CDR2 is YFSETQ. Trimming removed 1 base at V and 4 bases at J, with 15 bases between. The CDR3 has 16 amino acids. The CDR3 DNA follows: TGCGCCAGCAGCTTGCTGGGTAGCCCTCTTTACAATGAGCAGTTCTTC. It translates to CASSLLGSPLYNEQFF.